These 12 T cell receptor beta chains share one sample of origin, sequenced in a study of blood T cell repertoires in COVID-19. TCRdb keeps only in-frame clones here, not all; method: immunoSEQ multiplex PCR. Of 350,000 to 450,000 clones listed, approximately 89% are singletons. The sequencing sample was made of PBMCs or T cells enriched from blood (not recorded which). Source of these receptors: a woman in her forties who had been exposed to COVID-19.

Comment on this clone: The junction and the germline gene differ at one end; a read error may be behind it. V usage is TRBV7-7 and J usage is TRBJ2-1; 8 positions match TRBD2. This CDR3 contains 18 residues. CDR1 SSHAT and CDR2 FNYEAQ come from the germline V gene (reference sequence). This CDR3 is CASSSREPLAGGYNEQFF. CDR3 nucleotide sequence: TGTGCTAGCAGCTCCCGCGAACCCCTTGCGGGAGGTTACAATGAGCAGTTCTTC.

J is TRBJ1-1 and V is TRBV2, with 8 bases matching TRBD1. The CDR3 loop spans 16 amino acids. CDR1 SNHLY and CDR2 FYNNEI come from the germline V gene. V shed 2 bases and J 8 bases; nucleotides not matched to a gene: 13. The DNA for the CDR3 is TGTGCCAGCAGTGAATATGGTATCAGGGGGCGAGGGGAAGCTTTCTTT. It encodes CASSEYGIRGRGEAFF.

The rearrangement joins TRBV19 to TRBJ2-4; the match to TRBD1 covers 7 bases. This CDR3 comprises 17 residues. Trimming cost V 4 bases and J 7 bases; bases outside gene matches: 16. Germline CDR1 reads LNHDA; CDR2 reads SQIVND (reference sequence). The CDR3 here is CASSTRQGRGADNIQYF. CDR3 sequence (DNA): TGTGCCAGTAGTACCAGACAGGGTCGGGGAGCCGACAACATTCAGTACTTC.

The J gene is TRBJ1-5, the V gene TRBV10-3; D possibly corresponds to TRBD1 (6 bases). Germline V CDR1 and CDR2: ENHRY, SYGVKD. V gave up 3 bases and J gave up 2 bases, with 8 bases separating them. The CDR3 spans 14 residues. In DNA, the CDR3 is TGTGCCATCAGTGAACGGACAGGCAATCAGCCCCAGCATTTT. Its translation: CAISERTGNQPQHF.

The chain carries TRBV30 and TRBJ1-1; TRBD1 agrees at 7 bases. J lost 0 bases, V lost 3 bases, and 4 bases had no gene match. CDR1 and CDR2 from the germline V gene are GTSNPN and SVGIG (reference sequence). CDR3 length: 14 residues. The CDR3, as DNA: TGTGCCTGGAGCAGGGGGGAAGTGAACACTGAAGCTTTCTTT. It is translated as CAWSRGEVNTEAFF.

For the CDR3, the DNA is TGCGCCAGCAGCTCCGGGGGAGGGGCCACAGATACGCAGTATTTT. It yields the protein CASSSGGGATDTQYF. The chain links TRBV5-1 to TRBJ2-3; 7 bases fit TRBD2. Trimming at V came to 3 bases and at J to 2 bases, leaving 6 bases not matched to a gene. Germline V CDR1 and CDR2: SGHRS, YFSETQ. CDR3 size: 15 residues. Combining the CDR3 with reference TRBV5-1 and TRBJ2-3 gives the whole variable domain KAGVTQTPRYLIKTRGQQVTLSCSPISGHRSVSWYQQTPGQGLQFLFEYFSETQRNKGNFPGRFSGRQFSNSRSEMNVSTLELGDSALYLCASSSGGGATDTQYFGPGTRLTVL.

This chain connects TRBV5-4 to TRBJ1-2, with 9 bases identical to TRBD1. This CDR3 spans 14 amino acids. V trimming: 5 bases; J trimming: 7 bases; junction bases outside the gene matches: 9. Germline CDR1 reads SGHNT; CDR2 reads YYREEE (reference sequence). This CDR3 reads CASRLTGGKGGYTF. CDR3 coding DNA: TGTGCCAGCAGGTTGACAGGGGGGAAGGGTGGCTACACCTTC.

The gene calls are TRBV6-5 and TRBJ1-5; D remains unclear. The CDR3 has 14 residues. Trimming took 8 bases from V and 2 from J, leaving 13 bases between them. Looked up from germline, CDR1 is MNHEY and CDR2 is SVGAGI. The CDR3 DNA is TGTGCCAGCGGAGGACGGGGTGGCAATCAGCCCCAGCATTTT. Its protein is CASGGRGGNQPQHF.

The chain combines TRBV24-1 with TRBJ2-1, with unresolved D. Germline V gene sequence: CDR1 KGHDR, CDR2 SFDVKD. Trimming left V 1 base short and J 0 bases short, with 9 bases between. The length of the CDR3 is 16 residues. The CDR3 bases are TGTGCCACCAGTGATTTAGGCGGCAGCTCCTACAATGAGCAGTTCTTC. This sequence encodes CATSDLGGSSYNEQFF.

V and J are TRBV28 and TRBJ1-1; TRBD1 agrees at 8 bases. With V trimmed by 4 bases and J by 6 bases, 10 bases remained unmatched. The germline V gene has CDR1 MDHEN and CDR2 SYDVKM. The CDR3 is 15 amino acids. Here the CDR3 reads CASSSQSARGPEAFF. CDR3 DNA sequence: TGTGCCAGCAGTTCCCAGTCCGCCAGGGGGCCTGAAGCTTTCTTT. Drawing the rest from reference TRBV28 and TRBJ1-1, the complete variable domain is DVKVTQSSRYLVKRTGEKVFLECVQDMDHENMFWYRQDPGLGLRLIYFSYDVKMKEKGDIPEGYSVSREKKERFSLILESASTNQTSMYLCASSSQSARGPEAFFGQGTRLTVV.

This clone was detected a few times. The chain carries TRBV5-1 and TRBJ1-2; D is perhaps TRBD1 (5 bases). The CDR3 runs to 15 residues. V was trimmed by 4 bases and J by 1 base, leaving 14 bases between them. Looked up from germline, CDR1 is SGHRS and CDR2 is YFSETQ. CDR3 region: CASSPGGTINYGYTF. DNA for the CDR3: TGCGCCAGCAGCCCGGGGGGGACCATTAACTATGGCTACACCTTC. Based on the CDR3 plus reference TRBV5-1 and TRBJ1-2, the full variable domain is KAGVTQTPRYLIKTRGQQVTLSCSPISGHRSVSWYQQTPGQGLQFLFEYFSETQRNKGNFPGRFSGRQFSNSRSEMNVSTLELGDSALYLCASSPGGTINYGYTFGSGTRLTVV.

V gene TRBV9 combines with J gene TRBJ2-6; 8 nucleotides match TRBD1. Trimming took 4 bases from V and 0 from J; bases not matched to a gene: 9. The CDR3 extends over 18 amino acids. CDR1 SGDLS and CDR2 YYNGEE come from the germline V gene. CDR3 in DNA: TGTGCCAGCAGCCGGGGGCAGGGGGCGATCTCTGGGGCCAACGTCCTGACTTTC. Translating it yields CASSRGQGAISGANVLTF. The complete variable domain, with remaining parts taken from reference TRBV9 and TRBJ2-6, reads DSGVTQTPKHLITATGQRVTLRCSPRSGDLSVYWYQQSLDQGLQFLIQYYNGEERAKGNILERFSAQQFPDLHSELNLSSLELGDSALYFCASSRGQGAISGANVLTFGAGSRLTVL.